These 23 T cell receptor beta chains were all obtained from the same sample, sequenced in a study of Tregs in tolerant kidney transplant recipients. Clones were read by immunoSEQ multiplex PCR, and TCRdb kept only the in-frame ones, dropping some. The sample yields approximately 81,000 clones, 91% seen once. Related graft donors supplied nonmyeloablative bone marrow transplants, and mixed chimerism was transient. The specimen comprised CD4+ T cells from blood (PBMCs), sampled 24 months after the transplant. The receptor source for this set is a human patient who received a combined kidney and bone marrow transplant. The graft donor may account for some of the T cells.

This chain connects TRBV21-1 to TRBJ2-7; no DNA check was done on the table's D call, TRBD2. TRBV21-1 is a known pseudogene. The CDR3 has 16 residues. This CDR3 reads CASSMMGLAVNYEQYF. The CDR3, as DNA: TGTGCCAGCAGCATGATGGGACTAGCGGTTAACTACGAGCAGTACTTC.

The chain is built from TRBV5-4 and TRBJ2-7; 7 bases match TRBD1. Germline V CDR1 and CDR2: SGHNT, YYREEE (reference sequence). The CDR3 sequence is 13 residues long. The J segment lost 5 bases and the V segment lost 0 bases, leaving 2 bases of the junction unmatched. CDR3 sequence: CASSLVDRDEQYF. CDR3 nucleotides: TGTGCCAGCAGCTTGGTTGACAGGGACGAGCAGTACTTC.

The V gene is TRBV28, the J gene TRBJ2-2, with 12 nucleotides matching TRBD2. CDR1 is MDHEN and CDR2 is SYDVKM in the germline V gene. V lost 1 base to trimming and J lost 6 bases; unmatched junction nucleotides: 12. The CDR3 is 19 residues long. CDR3 coding DNA: TGTGCCAGCAGTTTATCAGTCCTAGCGGGGGGGCAGTTGGCCGGGGAGCTGTTTTTT. Translating gives CASSLSVLAGGQLAGELFF.

The chain joins TRBV14 to TRBJ2-1, with 9 bases aligning to TRBD2. Germline V CDR1 and CDR2: SGHDN, FVKESK. V lost 1 base, J lost 4 bases, and 2 bases stayed unmatched. The CDR3 runs to 15 residues. The CDR3 coding sequence is TGTGCCAGCAGCCAAGGGCTAGCGGGATACAATGAGCAGTTCTTC. Protein sequence: CASSQGLAGYNEQFF. Together with reference TRBV14 and TRBJ2-1, the CDR3 gives the full variable domain: EAGVTQFPSHSVIEKGQTVTLRCDPISGHDNLYWYRRVMGKEIKFLLHFVKESKQDESGMPNNRFLAERTGGTYSTLKVQPAELEDSGVYFCASSQGLAGYNEQFFGPGTRLTVL.

The V call is TRBV9, the J call TRBJ1-2, with TRBD1 matching 9 bases. The length of the CDR3 is 16 residues. Germline assignment: CDR1 SGDLS and CDR2 YYNGEE. J was trimmed by 4 bases and V by 0 bases; bases with no gene match: 7. The chain's CDR3 is CASSVGGTGYFYGYTF. The CDR3 coding sequence is TGTGCCAGCAGCGTAGGTGGGACAGGGTATTTCTATGGCTACACCTTC.

The rearrangement links TRBV7-2 to TRBJ2-1, with D perhaps matching TRBD1 (6 bases). The CDR3 length is 16 residues. CDR1 is SGHTA and CDR2 is FQGNSA in the germline V gene. The V gene lost 4 bases and the J gene lost 7 bases, with 20 bases spanning the gap. CDR3 protein: CASSSRPGQSWNEQFF. In nucleotides, the CDR3 is TGTGCCAGCAGCTCACGACCTGGACAGTCATGGAATGAGCAGTTCTTC.

The genes are TRBV15 and TRBJ2-3; perhaps TRBD2 as D (5 bases). V lost 0 bases and J lost 5, with 9 bases in between. This CDR3 comprises 14 residues. Germline CDR1 reads LNHNV; CDR2 reads YYDKDF (reference sequence). CDR3 residues: CATSRDVREDTQYF. CDR3 in DNA: TGTGCCACCAGCAGAGATGTGAGGGAAGATACGCAGTATTTT.

This rearrangement joins TRBV28 to TRBJ2-2; 11 bases map to TRBD1. CDR1 and CDR2 from the germline V gene are MDHEN and SYDVKM. This CDR3 region has 17 residues. Trimming cost V 4 bases and J 7 bases; bases outside gene matches: 11. In nucleotides, the CDR3 is TGTGCCAGCAGTTCCCGACGGACAGGGGGCAGTGGCGGGGAGCTGTTTTTT. Its translation: CASSSRRTGGSGGELFF.

The genes are TRBV28 and TRBJ2-7; perhaps TRBD1 as D (6 bases). The better agreement between TRBJ2-5 and the DNA end casts doubt on the J call. This CDR3 has 12 amino acids. CDR1 and CDR2 from the germline V gene are MDHEN and SYDVKM. As DNA, the CDR3 is TGTGCCAGCAGCCAAGGGGGAGAGACCCAGTACTTC. Its protein product is CASSQGGETQYF.

This chain uses TRBV6-1 with TRBJ1-2; D is perhaps TRBD1 (5 bases). This CDR3 contains 13 residues. Trimming pared 6 bases from V and 4 bases from J, leaving 12 bases between. Looked up from germline, CDR1 is MNHNS and CDR2 is SASEGT. CDR3 sequence (DNA): TGTGCCAGCAGGGACCTGGGGCGCTATGGCTACACCTTC. This sequence encodes CASRDLGRYGYTF.

A remark on this clone: The sample carries other DNA sequences with the same CDR3. This rearrangement joins TRBV16 to TRBJ1-6; TRBD1 aligns across 7 bases. The V segment lost 0 bases and the J segment 6 bases; nucleotides outside the gene matches: 8. CDR3 size: 17 residues. Germline V CDR1 and CDR2: KGHSY, FQNENV. This CDR3 reads CASSQSESAGGNSPLHF. Here the CDR3 DNA reads TGTGCCAGCAGCCAATCTGAATCGGCAGGGGGTAATTCACCCCTCCACTTT.

V and J are TRBV6-6 and TRBJ2-1; 8 nucleotides line up with TRBD2. Germline CDR1 and CDR2: MNHNY and SVGAGI (reference sequence). The ends lost 6 bases at V and 2 bases at J; junction bases unmatched: 6. The CDR3 has 15 amino acids. The CDR3 reads CASRPAGVTYNEQFF. The CDR3, as DNA: TGTGCCAGCAGACCAGCGGGAGTGACCTACAATGAGCAGTTCTTC.

This chain connects TRBV6-5 to TRBJ2-3; D ambiguous. Germline assignment: CDR1 MNHEY and CDR2 SVGAGI. The CDR3 covers 13 residues. V was cut by 5 bases and J by 6 bases, with 12 bases left in between. The CDR3 spells CASSHPTSDTQYF. The CDR3 bases are TGTGCCAGCAGTCACCCGACTTCCGATACGCAGTATTTT.

The count of this clone is one. V and J are TRBV18 and TRBJ2-3, with TRBD2 matching 7 bases. The CDR3 consists of 14 residues. Germline assignment: CDR1 KGHSH and CDR2 LQKENI. V dropped 2 bases and J dropped 2; count of bases not matched to a gene: 1. The CDR3 loop is CASSPAGVTDTQYF. CDR3 in DNA: TGTGCCAGCTCACCAGCGGGGGTCACAGATACGCAGTATTTT.

The chain uses TRBV4-2 and TRBJ2-1, with D perhaps TRBD2 (5 bases). The V gene lost 1 base and the J gene lost 9 bases, with 16 bases spanning the gap. Looked up from germline, CDR1 is LGHNA and CDR2 is YNFKEQ. The CDR3 contains 15 residues. The CDR3 DNA reads as TGTGCCAGCAGCCAAGTGGGAGAGAGGGAGATTGAGCAGTTCTTC. It translates to CASSQVGEREIEQFF.

The rearrangement links TRBV9 to TRBJ2-1, with 9 bases identical to TRBD2. The CDR3 runs to 15 residues. CDR1 SGDLS and CDR2 YYNGEE come from the germline V gene. The V segment lost 3 bases and the J segment 4 bases; nucleotides outside the gene matches: 5. Here the CDR3 DNA reads TGTGCCAGCAGCGGGCTAGCGGGACCTTACAATGAGCAGTTCTTC. Its translation: CASSGLAGPYNEQFF.

This rearrangement joins TRBV7-2 to TRBJ2-6; D remains unclear. The CDR3 has 17 residues. CDR1 SGHTA and CDR2 FQGNSA come from the germline V gene. Trimming removed 4 bases at V and 0 bases at J, with 13 bases between. CDR3 region: CASSSQVTYSGANVLTF. CDR3 DNA sequence: TGTGCCAGCAGCTCGCAGGTTACCTACTCTGGGGCCAACGTCCTGACTTTC.

This rearrangement joins TRBV2 to TRBJ2-7, with D maybe TRBD2 (12 bases). The germline CDR1 and CDR2 sequences are SNHLY and FYNNEI. Trimming cost V 5 bases and J 3 bases, with 35 bases left between them. The CDR3 is 21 residues long. The CDR3 reads CASSPGTGGAGTSGLVYEQYF. The CDR3 nucleotides are TGTGCCAGCAGTCCCGGGACAGGGGGAGCCGGGACTAGCGGGCTTGTCTACGAGCAGTACTTC.

The chain couples TRBV6-6 to TRBJ1-2; D possibly corresponds to TRBD1 (5 bases). Germline CDR1 is MNHNY and CDR2 is SVGAGI (reference sequence). This CDR3 is 15 amino acids long. V lost 7 bases and J 0 bases, leaving 15 bases between the germline ends. The CDR3, as DNA: TGTGCCAGCAACCCGCGTCCGGACACTAACTATGGCTACACCTTC. This translates into CASNPRPDTNYGYTF.

The chain joins TRBV4-1 to TRBJ2-1, with a weak D call TRBD2 (5 bases). The germline CDR1 and CDR2 sequences are MGHRA and YSYEKL. CDR3 size: 16 residues. Trimming cost V 4 bases and J 5 bases, with 18 bases left between them. Here the CDR3 DNA reads TGCGCCAGCAGCCGCGTATCAGCCGGGGTAAACAATGAGCAGTTCTTC. Its translation: CASSRVSAGVNNEQFF.

V gene TRBV29-1 combines with J gene TRBJ1-2; a weak D match, TRBD1 (6 bases). Germline loops: CDR1 SQVTM, CDR2 ANQGSEA. The CDR3 loop spans 14 amino acids. Trimming removed 5 bases from V and 0 bases from J, with 13 bases in between. CDR3 loop: CSVSDRLSNYGYTF. CDR3 bases: TGCAGCGTTTCAGACAGGTTGTCTAACTATGGCTACACCTTC.

The chain employs TRBV4-2 and TRBJ1-2, with 8 nucleotides matching TRBD1. The V gene's germline CDR1 is LGHNA and CDR2 YNFKEQ. Trimming at V came to 4 bases and at J to 4 bases, leaving 8 bases not matched to a gene. CDR3 length: 15 residues. The CDR3 DNA is TGTGCCAGCAGCCCTGATACTCAGGGGGCCTATGGCTACACCTTC. This gives the protein CASSPDTQGAYGYTF.

The chain employs TRBV9 and TRBJ1-2; weak D call: TRBD1 (5 bases). Germline lookup yields CDR1 SGDLS and CDR2 YYNGEE. Trimming took off 1 base at V and 7 bases at J, with 14 bases between the two ends. The CDR3 is 14 residues long. The CDR3: CASSVNTGSSGYTF. CDR3 bases: TGTGCCAGCAGCGTAAATACAGGTTCTTCTGGCTACACCTTC.